The next 2 T cell receptor beta chains were all read from a single sample in a study of a mutant IDH1 vaccine in newly diagnosed glioma. Sequencing was performed with immunoSEQ multiplex PCR; in TCRdb, only in-frame clones are kept and a portion is missing. Here the sample spans just over 80,000 clones, roughly 85% being singletons. Time point specified: week 23, last vaccination. Each dose delivered 300 ug of mutant IDH1 20-mer peptide subcutaneously with imiquimod. Their antigens are not known. The sample in question was PBMCs, obtained from a glioma patient whose treatment included an IDH1 peptide vaccine. The receptors originated from a man between 25 and 39 years old with glioma. Some clones in this sample may be carry-over from other donors' samples.

This sequence joins TRBV6-4 and TRBJ2-7; D perhaps matches TRBD2 (7 bases). The CDR3 totals 18 residues. V was cut by 4 bases and J by 0 bases, with 22 bases left in between. Germline-derived CDR1 and CDR2 are MRHNA and SNTAGT. The CDR3 bases are TGTGCCAGCAGTGCGGCGAGAGGGGGGGACTATAGCTCCTACGAGCAGTACTTC. It specifies CASSAARGGDYSSYEQYF.

This sequence joins TRBV7-9 and TRBJ2-7; D unresolved. The germline V and J ends were trimmed by 5 bases and 2 bases, with 10 bases remaining between them. Germline V gene lookup returns CDR1 SEHNR and CDR2 FQNEAQ (reference sequence). This CDR3 region has 13 residues. The CDR3 protein is CASSPDGAYEQYF. The CDR3 DNA is TGTGCCAGCAGCCCGGACGGAGCCTACGAGCAGTACTTC.